The T cell receptor (beta chain) under discussion was sequenced for a study of T cell responses to AZD1222 COVID-19 vaccine. Whole-study findings and limits: The donor cohort was predominantly white British with a female majority, and clonal diversity may have been underestimated.

CDR3 length equals 13 residues. V lost 7 bases to trimming and J lost 10 bases; unmatched junction nucleotides: 8. Germline V gene lookup returns CDR1 MDHEN and CDR2 SYDVKM. This table comes from immunoSEQ multiplex PCR, and its TCRdb copy is limited to in-frame clones, with some not included. The sample has 30,000 to 35,000 clones; about 88% are singletons. As to this clone: What it binds is unknown.

This TCR was recovered from an adult in good health. The chain employs TRBV28 and TRBJ1-4; 8 bases are a match to TRBD1. Sequencing used peripheral blood, obtained on day 0 of AZD1222 vaccination. In nucleotides, the CDR3 is TGTGCCAGCACGACAGGGGTGGAAGGAAAACTGTTTTTT. It is translated as CASTTGVEGKLFF.